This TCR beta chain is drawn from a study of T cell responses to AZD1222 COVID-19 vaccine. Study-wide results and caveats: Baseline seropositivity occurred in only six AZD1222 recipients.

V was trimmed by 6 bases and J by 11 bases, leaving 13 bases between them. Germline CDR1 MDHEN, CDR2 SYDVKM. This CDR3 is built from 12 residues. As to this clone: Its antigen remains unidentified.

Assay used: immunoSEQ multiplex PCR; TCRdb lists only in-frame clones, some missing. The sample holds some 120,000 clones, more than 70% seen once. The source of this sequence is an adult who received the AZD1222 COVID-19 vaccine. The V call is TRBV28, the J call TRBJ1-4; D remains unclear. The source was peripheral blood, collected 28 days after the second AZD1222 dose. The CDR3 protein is CASRTSEGKLFF. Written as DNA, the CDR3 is TGTGCCAGCAGAACTTCGGAAGGGAAACTGTTTTTT.